This entry lists 12 T cell receptor beta chains sequenced from one sample in a study of control samples from healthy donors and cancer patients. Produced via immunoSEQ multiplex PCR; TCRdb's table is partial and in-frame only. The repertoire consists of 400,000 to 450,000 clones, with roughly 90% occurring once and the leading ten covering 6% to 7%. The sequenced sample consisted of PBMCs. Receptors were obtained from a man aged 35 to 55 with head and neck cancer.

This clone was seen a single time. This chain connects TRBV4-3 to TRBJ1-2; possible D gene TRBD1, 6 bases. CDR3 length: 15 residues. In germline, CDR1 is LGHNA, CDR2 YSLEER. The V end was cut by 3 bases, the J end by 2 bases, with 13 bases between. The CDR3 protein is CASSHFGQINYGYTF. CDR3 coding DNA: TGCGCCAGCAGCCATTTCGGACAGATCAACTATGGCTACACCTTC.

The V gene is TRBV4-2, the J gene TRBJ1-6; TRBD1 aligns across 10 bases. Germline assignment: CDR1 LGHNA and CDR2 YNFKEQ. The CDR3 is made up of 15 amino acids. Unmatched junction bases numbered 6, after V lost 3 bases and J lost 10 bases. CDR3 sequence reads: CASSHDRGPDSPLHF. The CDR3 coding sequence is TGTGCCAGCAGCCATGACAGGGGGCCGGACTCACCCCTCCACTTT.

This clone is a singleton in its sample. This chain joins TRBV5-4 and TRBJ1-2, with D maybe TRBD1 (6 bases). CDR1 SGHNT and CDR2 YYREEE come from the germline V gene (reference sequence). The CDR3 runs to 14 residues. V dropped 1 base and J dropped 5 bases, with 12 bases sitting between them. Here the CDR3 reads CASSLSAGEYGYTF. Here the CDR3 DNA reads TGTGCCAGCAGCTTGTCGGCAGGGGAGTATGGCTACACCTTC.

The chain employs TRBV27 and TRBJ2-5; 7 nucleotides agree with TRBD1. The J segment lost 5 bases and the V segment lost 6 bases, leaving 9 bases of the junction unmatched. Per germline, CDR1 MNHEY and CDR2 SMNVEV (reference sequence). The CDR3 extends over 14 amino acids. DNA for the CDR3: TGTGCCAGCAGCCCTACCACAGGGGAGGAGACCCAGTACTTC. Amino acids: CASSPTTGEETQYF.

The J gene is TRBJ1-3, the V gene TRBV28; D ambiguous. Germline V gene sequence: CDR1 MDHEN, CDR2 SYDVKM. The CDR3 is 16 residues long. V was cut by 3 bases and J by 0 bases, with 12 bases left in between. CDR3 amino acids: CASSLVGRGSGNTIYF. The CDR3 bases are TGTGCCAGCAGTTTGGTGGGCCGCGGCTCTGGAAACACCATATATTTT.

This clone was counted a single time. The genes are TRBV19 and TRBJ2-7; 12 nucleotides align to TRBD2. The CDR3 spans 20 residues. The V segment lost 5 bases and the J segment 3 bases; nucleotides outside the gene matches: 20. CDR1 is LNHDA, CDR2 SQIVND, per germline (reference sequence). The CDR3 reads CASSPQWTDRTSGTIYEQYF. The DNA for the CDR3 is TGTGCCAGTAGTCCCCAATGGACAGATCGGACTAGCGGGACCATCTACGAGCAGTACTTC.

The chain recombines TRBV7-9 with TRBJ1-5, with D uncertain. This CDR3 contains 16 residues. Deletions cut 2 bases from V and 2 bases from J, with 13 bases between. Looked up from germline, CDR1 is SEHNR and CDR2 is FQNEAQ (reference sequence). CDR3 loop: CASSLFGVGGNQPQHF. DNA of the CDR3: TGTGCCAGCAGCTTATTCGGGGTAGGCGGCAATCAGCCCCAGCATTTT.

In regard to this clone: Relative to the germline gene, one junction end is altered; a read error may explain this. The rearrangement joins TRBV27 to TRBJ2-2; TRBD1 matches at 8 bases. The CDR3 is 14 amino acids. Germline V gene data show CDR1 as MNHEY and CDR2 as SMNVEV (reference sequence). The CDR3 sequence: CASSVSGGPGELFF. The CDR3 DNA follows: TGTGCCAGCAGTGTATCAGGGGGCCCCGGGGAGCTGTTTTTT.

The chain links TRBV11-2 to TRBJ2-7; D remains ambiguous. V was pared by 2 bases and J by 3 bases, with 11 bases between. This CDR3 has 14 residues. Germline V gene data show CDR1 as SGHAT and CDR2 as FQNNGV. The CDR3 here is CASSLTLGFYEQYF. Here the CDR3 DNA reads TGTGCCAGCAGCTTAACCCTCGGGTTCTACGAGCAGTACTTC.

The table lists this clone with a few counts. The chain uses TRBV6-5 and TRBJ2-1; D is perhaps TRBD2 (6 bases). CDR1 and CDR2 (germline): MNHEY, SVGAGI. Trimming took off 2 bases at V and 7 bases at J, with 12 bases between the two ends. The CDR3 runs 14 residues. The CDR3 sequence is CASSYGGILNEQFF. CDR3 coding DNA: TGTGCCAGCAGTTACGGGGGGATATTGAATGAGCAGTTCTTC.

With regard to this clone: Other DNA sequences within the sample encode an identical CDR3. The chain couples TRBV27 to TRBJ2-6; D call uncertain. Germline-derived CDR1 and CDR2 are MNHEY and SMNVEV (reference sequence). The CDR3 consists of 14 residues. Trimming removed 0 bases from V and 1 base from J, with 1 base in between. The CDR3 nucleotides read TGTGCCAGCAGTTTATCATCTGGGGCCAACGTCCTGACTTTC. It codes for CASSLSSGANVLTF.

The chain uses TRBV10-3 and TRBJ1-5, with unresolved D. Germline V lookup: CDR1 ENHRY, CDR2 SYGVKD. This CDR3 comprises 14 residues. Trimming cost V 7 bases and J 4 bases, with 14 bases left between them. The CDR3 loop is CAINSGGQNQPQHF. The CDR3 DNA reads TGTGCCATCAACTCCGGAGGGCAGAATCAGCCCCAGCATTTT.